The T cell receptor (beta chain) under discussion was sequenced for a study of blood T cell repertoires in COVID-19 (dated by TCRdb to 2018 to 2021). Looking at the study overall: Samples from collaborators originated in the United States, Italy and Spain and spanned both the acute and convalescent phases of COVID-19. The sample metadata nearly always contained a de-identified subject ID, COVID-19 status, age in years and sex. The repertoires were released in a freely available public database meant as a resource for research on the immune response to SARS-CoV-2. Samples came from the ongoing ImmuneRACE study (first 160 participants) plus 1,254 subjects from 6 global collaborators. The material from the prospective study consisted of cDNA or gDNA derived from T cells, B-cell-depleted T cells, or PBMCs. Where available, HLA class I and class II types were taken from metadata supplied by the sample provider and were not determined by assay-based typing. Subjects who had been exposed to COVID-19, were actively infected with it, or had recovered from it provided the deeply sampled blood TCRbeta repertoires that made up the dataset. Beyond this particular receptor, the publication reports: How much clinical and demographic metadata was included differed by source and by participant, and the metadata was provided uncurated.

Another Seattle source contributed samples from volunteer blood donors who had recovered from COVID-19. The collaborating institutions used their own protocols to collect whole blood in K2EDTA tubes. For TCRbeta analysis, collaborators shipped samples in one of three forms: frozen whole blood, isolated PBMCs, or DNA extracted from either of those sample types. CDR1 and CDR2, per the germline V gene, are MDHEN and SYDVKM. Between the V and J ends, shortened by 4 bases and 10 bases respectively, the junction contains 19 bases. From cysteine to phenylalanine, the CDR3 is 14 amino acids long. Only the CDR3 DNA is retained, 42 bases long and in frame from the first base. TCRbeta CDR3 regions were amplified from genomic DNA by means of the immunoSEQ Assay, a bias-controlled multiplex PCR. The study's processing was this. The number of nucleated cells in each sample was estimated from the amplification of reference gene primers within the assay. To quantify the absolute abundance of each unique TCRbeta CDR3 rearrangement, sequence reads were collapsed and filtered. For each sample, productive Simpson clonality was calculated as the square root of Simpson's diversity index over productive rearrangements. Sourced from immuneACCESS, this table was stored by TCRdb with only in-frame sequences that have V and J called. A share of the clones is absent; for the studies checked, an unresolved V gene accounts for under half, and the remainder has no known explanation. The DNA gave D and trimming, while V, J and clone size come from that table. For this sample the table gives about 250,000 clones, of which approximately 92% were detected only once. Approximately 4.6% of the sample is in the top ten clones.

To note about this clone: No antigen is known for it. No base quality information exists; no much larger clone differs at one position.

This clonotype originated in a woman between 40 and 55 years old who had recovered from COVID-19. Here the chain combines TRBV28 and TRBJ1-1; TRBD1 might be the D gene, on 6 matching bases. The sample comprised peripheral blood. CDR3 loop: CASSYTGTPTAAFF. Here is the DNA: TGTGCCAGCAGTTACACAGGGACCCCGACGGCAGCTTTCTTT.